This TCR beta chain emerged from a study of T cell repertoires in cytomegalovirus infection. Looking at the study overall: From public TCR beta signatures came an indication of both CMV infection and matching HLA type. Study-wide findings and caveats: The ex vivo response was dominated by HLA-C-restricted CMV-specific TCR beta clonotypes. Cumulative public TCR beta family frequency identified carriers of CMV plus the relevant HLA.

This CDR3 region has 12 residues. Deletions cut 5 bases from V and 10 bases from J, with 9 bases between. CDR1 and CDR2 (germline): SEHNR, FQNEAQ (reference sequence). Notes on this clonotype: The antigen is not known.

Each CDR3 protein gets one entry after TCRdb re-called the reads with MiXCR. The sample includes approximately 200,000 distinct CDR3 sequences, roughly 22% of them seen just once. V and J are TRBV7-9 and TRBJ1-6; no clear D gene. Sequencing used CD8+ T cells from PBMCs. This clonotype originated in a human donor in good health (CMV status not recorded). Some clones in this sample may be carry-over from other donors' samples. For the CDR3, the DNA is TGTGCCAGCAGCCCGCTGAGGTCACCCCTCCACTTT. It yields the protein CASSPLRSPLHF.